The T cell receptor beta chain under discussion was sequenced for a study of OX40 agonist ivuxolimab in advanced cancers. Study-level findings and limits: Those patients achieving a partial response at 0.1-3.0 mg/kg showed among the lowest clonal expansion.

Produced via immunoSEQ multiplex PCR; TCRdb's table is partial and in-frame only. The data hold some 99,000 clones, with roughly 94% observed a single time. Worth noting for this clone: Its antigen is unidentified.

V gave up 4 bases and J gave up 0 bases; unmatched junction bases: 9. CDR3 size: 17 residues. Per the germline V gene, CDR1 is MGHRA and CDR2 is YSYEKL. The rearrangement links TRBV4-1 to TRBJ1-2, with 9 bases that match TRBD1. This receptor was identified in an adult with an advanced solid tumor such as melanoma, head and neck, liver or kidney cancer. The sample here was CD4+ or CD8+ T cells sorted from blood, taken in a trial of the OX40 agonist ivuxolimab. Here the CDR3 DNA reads TGCGCCAGCAGCCCAGGGACAGGGCGACTGGCTAACTATGGCTACACCTTC. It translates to CASSPGTGRLANYGYTF.